The 17 T cell receptor beta chains in this list originate from one sample, sequenced in a study of cytomegalovirus exposure and HLA in healthy donors. Primers: 60 Vbeta forward and 13 Jbeta reverse. Repertoires were generated with immunoSEQ multiplex PCR, while TCRdb's copy carries only in-frame clones and drops some. The sample has about 130,000 clones, approximately 81% seen once; the top ten hold roughly 7.5%. The sequencing input was PBMCs. These receptors came from a male donor in good health and CMV-seronegative.

The chain joins TRBV6-5 to TRBJ2-7, with a tentative D call TRBD1 (7 bases). V was shortened by 7 bases and J by 5 bases, with 12 bases between the two germline ends. Per the germline V gene, CDR1 is MNHEY and CDR2 is SVGAGI. This CDR3 is 12 amino acids long. The CDR3: CASTGGRHEQYF. CDR3 bases: TGTGCCAGCACAGGGGGGCGGCACGAGCAGTACTTC.

As DNA, the CDR3 is TGTGCCAGCAGCCAAGATCGACTAGCGGGGGGGTCCGCAGATACGCAGTATTTT. This encodes CASSQDRLAGGSADTQYF. This sequence joins TRBV4-2 and TRBJ2-3; 14 nucleotides line up with TRBD2. Per germline, CDR1 LGHNA and CDR2 YNFKEQ. CDR3 size: 18 residues. V was pared by 0 bases and J by 4 bases, with 6 bases of the junction left unmatched.

The chain has TRBV4-1 and TRBJ1-2; D not certain. Trimming shortened V by 0 bases and J by 9 bases, and 8 bases separated the two germline ends. CDR3 length: 12 residues. CDR1 MGHRA and CDR2 YSYEKL come from the germline V gene. The CDR3 protein is CASSQDGRSYTF. The CDR3 nucleotides are TGCGCCAGCAGCCAAGATGGTAGAAGCTACACCTTC.

The chain joins TRBV2 to TRBJ2-3, with D possibly matching TRBD2 (6 bases). With 8 bases removed from V and 6 bases from J, the gap between germline ends came to 15 bases. Germline assignment: CDR1 SNHLY and CDR2 FYNNEI. The CDR3 totals 13 residues. The CDR3 nucleotides are TGTGCCAGCCTGGGCGGGGCGCGGGATACGCAGTATTTT. Amino acids: CASLGGARDTQYF.

The chain combines TRBV25-1 with TRBJ2-5; 7 nucleotides align to TRBD2. CDR3 length: 16 amino acids. Germline V gene lookup returns CDR1 MGHDK and CDR2 SYGVNS. The V and J ends lost 5 bases and 2 bases, in that order; junction bases with no gene match: 11. In DNA, the CDR3 is TGTGCCAGCAGTCCTGCCCGCGGGAGACCTCAAGAGACCCAGTACTTC. Its translation is CASSPARGRPQETQYF.

The chain is built from TRBV7-8 and TRBJ2-7, with 7 nucleotides matching TRBD1. The CDR3 length is 14 residues. Germline values: CDR1 SGHVS, CDR2 FQNEAQ. J lost 1 base, V lost 1 base, and 1 base had no gene match. This CDR3 is CASSLETGSYEQYF. The CDR3 DNA reads TGTGCCAGCAGCTTAGAGACAGGGTCCTACGAGCAGTACTTC.

The chain is built from TRBV30 and TRBJ1-6; no firm D call. Trimming took 0 bases from V and 0 from J, leaving 18 bases between them. The CDR3 has 19 residues. Germline CDR1 reads GTSNPN; CDR2 reads SVGIG (reference sequence). The CDR3 nucleotides are TGTGCCTGGAGTGTATGGGAGCATGTTTCAAGCTCCTATAATTCACCCCTCCACTTT. Translating gives CAWSVWEHVSSSYNSPLHF. The variable domain in full, completed from reference TRBV30 and TRBJ1-6, reads SQTIHQWPATLVQPVGSPLSLECTVEGTSNPNLYWYRQAAGRGLQLLFYSVGIGQISSEVPQNLSASRPQDRQFILSSKKLLLSDSGFYLCAWSVWEHVSSSYNSPLHFGNGTRLTVT.

The J gene is TRBJ1-3, the V gene TRBV11-2; D gene uncertain. Germline lookup yields CDR1 SGHAT and CDR2 FQNNGV. V was cut by 0 bases and J by 0 bases, with 12 bases left in between. The CDR3 is made up of 17 amino acids. The CDR3 here is CASSLDRWADSGNTIYF. The CDR3 region has the DNA TGTGCCAGCAGCTTAGATCGTTGGGCAGACTCTGGAAACACCATATATTTT. The variable domain in full, completed from reference TRBV11-2 and TRBJ1-3, reads EAGVAQSPRYKIIEKRQSVAFWCNPISGHATLYWYQQILGQGPKLLIQFQNNGVVDDSQLPKDRFSAERLKGVDSTLKIQPAKLEDSAVYLCASSLDRWADSGNTIYFGEGSWLTVV.

CDR3 sequence: CASSYREGLNTEAFF. The CDR3, as DNA: TGTGCCAGCAGCTACCGTGAGGGATTGAACACTGAAGCTTTCTTT. The rearrangement links TRBV7-2 to TRBJ1-1, with D hard to call. Trimming left V 4 bases short and J 0 bases short, with 12 bases between. Germline values: CDR1 SGHTA, CDR2 FQGNSA. CDR3 length equals 15 residues.

The chain is built from TRBV7-2 and TRBJ1-1; TRBD1 matches 10 bases. V dropped 5 bases and J dropped 1; count of bases not matched to a gene: 7. The CDR3 covers 16 residues. In germline, CDR1 is SGHTA, CDR2 FQGNSA. CDR3 sequence: CASSIRTGGANTEAFF. CDR3 sequence (DNA): TGTGCCAGCAGCATTCGGACAGGGGGAGCGAACACTGAAGCTTTCTTT.

This clone came up a few times. The chain is built from TRBV28 and TRBJ2-1, with TRBD2 matching 12 bases. The length of the CDR3 is 18 residues. The junction had 11 bases not matched to a gene; V was cut back by 5 bases and J by 3 bases. Looked up from germline, CDR1 is MDHEN and CDR2 is SYDVKM. The CDR3: CASSTPLGLAGFYNEQFF. The CDR3 coding sequence is TGTGCCAGCAGTACCCCACTTGGACTAGCGGGATTCTACAATGAGCAGTTCTTC. Based on the CDR3 plus reference TRBV28 and TRBJ2-1, the full variable domain is DVKVTQSSRYLVKRTGEKVFLECVQDMDHENMFWYRQDPGLGLRLIYFSYDVKMKEKGDIPEGYSVSREKKERFSLILESASTNQTSMYLCASSTPLGLAGFYNEQFFGPGTRLTVL.

The chain carries TRBV6-6 and TRBJ2-7, with 8 bases identical to TRBD2. CDR3 size: 16 residues. From germline, CDR1 is MNHNY and CDR2 SVGAGI (reference sequence). After removal of 2 bases from V and 3 bases from J, the junction contained 9 bases not matched to a gene. CDR3: CASSYPGLAAIYEQYF. As DNA, the CDR3 is TGTGCCAGCAGTTACCCCGGACTAGCAGCGATCTACGAGCAGTACTTC.

The V call is TRBV7-2, the J call TRBJ2-5, with TRBD1 matching over 7 bases. This CDR3 has 15 residues. The germline V gene encodes CDR1 SGHTA and CDR2 FQGNSA. V lost 3 bases to trimming and J lost 5 bases; unmatched junction nucleotides: 9. In DNA, the CDR3 is TGTGCCAGCAGCTTTAACAGGGGCGGGTCGGAGACCCAGTACTTC. Translated: CASSFNRGGSETQYF.

In its sample, this clone was seen a few times. The genes are TRBV5-1 and TRBJ1-3, with a tentative D call TRBD1 (5 bases). Germline-derived CDR1 and CDR2 are SGHRS and YFSETQ. V shed 1 base and J shed 2 bases, with 7 bases lying between them. The CDR3 is 14 residues long. The CDR3 bases are TGCGCCAGCAGCTTGTCGGGGGCTGGAAACACCATATATTTT. It is translated as CASSLSGAGNTIYF.

The rearrangement uses TRBV5-4 and TRBJ1-1; TRBD1 matches at 9 bases. J was trimmed by 11 bases and V by 4 bases; bases with no gene match: 9. The CDR3 has 13 amino acids. From germline, CDR1 is SGHNT and CDR2 YYREEE (reference sequence). The CDR3 here is CASSEGQGRLAFF. As DNA, the CDR3 is TGTGCCAGCAGCGAAGGACAGGGGAGATTGGCTTTCTTT.

The CDR3 loop is CASSQAGRGLDTQYF. CDR3 in DNA: TGTGCCAGCTCCCAAGCGGGCAGGGGGCTTGATACGCAGTATTTT. The chain links TRBV18 to TRBJ2-3; 8 nucleotides line up with TRBD1. The germline V gene has CDR1 KGHSH and CDR2 LQKENI. The ends lost 6 bases at V and 6 bases at J; junction bases unmatched: 11. The CDR3 runs 15 residues. Combining the CDR3 with reference TRBV18 and TRBJ2-3 gives the whole variable domain NAGVMQNPRHLVRRRGQEARLRCSPMKGHSHVYWYRQLPEEGLKFMVYLQKENIIDESGMPKERFSAEFPKEGPSILRIQQVVRGDSAAYFCASSQAGRGLDTQYFGPGTRLTVL.

The chain has TRBV6-6 and TRBJ2-7; D might be TRBD1 (6 bases). The CDR3 has 15 amino acids. The germline CDR1 and CDR2 sequences are MNHNY and SVGAGI (reference sequence). Trimming removed 4 bases at V and 0 bases at J, with 13 bases between. CDR3 DNA sequence: TGTGCCAGCAGTTCCCGACAGGCCAGCTCCTACGAGCAGTACTTC. Its protein is CASSSRQASSYEQYF.